These 16 T cell receptor beta chains were all obtained from the same sample, sequenced in a study of blood T cells in healthy people across ages. PCR was performed a second time for roughly 7 to 12 cycles using a sample-barcoded 5' primer and a J-beta primer mix. One entry per CDR3 protein, called by TCRdb with MiXCR from the 5' RACE reads. The sample consists of more than 1,400,000 distinct CDR3 sequences, approximately 42% of them appearing once. Sequenced material: blood. Receptors originate from a woman between 18 and 30 years old in good health.

DNA for the CDR3: TGTGCCAGCAGACGGGACAGGGGACAACAGATCGGCGGGGAGCTGTTTTTT. Amino acids: CASRRDRGQQIGGELFF. The chain uses TRBV12-3 or TRBV12-4 and TRBJ2-2; 10 nucleotides align to TRBD1. The CDR3 sequence is 17 residues long. Unmatched junction bases numbered 14, after V lost 6 bases and J lost 7 bases.

This rearrangement joins TRBV21-1 to TRBJ2-7. TRBV21-1 is annotated as a pseudogene. This CDR3 spans 14 amino acids. In DNA, the CDR3 is TGTGCCAGCAGCAAAGAAAACGTATCCTACGAGCAGTACTTC. Encoded protein: CASSKENVSYEQYF.

V usage is TRBV3-1 and J usage is TRBJ2-1; D tentatively reads TRBD1 or TRBD2 (5 bases each). Trimming left V 0 bases short and J 10 bases short, with 10 bases between. CDR3 length equals 13 residues. The V gene's germline CDR1 is LGHDT and CDR2 YNNKEL (reference sequence). CDR3 sequence: CASSQDRGPEQFF. For the CDR3, the DNA is TGTGCCAGCAGCCAAGATCGGGGACCCGAGCAGTTCTTC.

The sample holds one count of this clonotype. CDR3 sequence: CASSLVQSHYGYTF. The CDR3 DNA reads TGTGCCAGCAGCTTGGTACAGTCCCACTATGGCTACACCTTC. The rearrangement uses TRBV7-9 and TRBJ1-2; D is unclear. V was pared by 3 bases and J by 3 bases, with 11 bases between. Per the germline V gene, CDR1 is SEHNR and CDR2 is FQNEAQ (reference sequence). The CDR3 has 14 amino acids.

The gene calls are TRBV6-1 and TRBJ1-5, with no clear D. The germline gives CDR1 MNHNS, CDR2 SASEGT. This CDR3 has 17 residues. Trimming stripped 7 bases from V and 2 bases from J, with 21 bases between. This CDR3 reads CASIDGRLGMGNQPQHF. The CDR3 bases are TGTGCCAGCATCGACGGACGGTTGGGGATGGGCAATCAGCCCCAGCATTTT.

In its sample, this clonotype was seen a few times. V and J are TRBV30 and TRBJ2-5; 8 bases fit TRBD2. The V segment lost 3 bases and the J segment 2 bases; nucleotides outside the gene matches: 2. Per the germline V gene, CDR1 is GTSNPN and CDR2 is SVGIG (reference sequence). The CDR3 is 13 residues long. The CDR3 DNA follows: TGTGCCTGGAGACTAGCGGTACAAGAGACCCAGTACTTC. The encoded protein is CAWRLAVQETQYF.

This clonotype appeared once. This chain connects TRBV11-2 to TRBJ2-7; TRBD1 matches 10 bases. The CDR3 has 16 residues. Losses at the gene ends were 6 bases for V and 7 bases for J; bases not matched to a gene: 15. CDR1 and CDR2 from the germline V gene are SGHAT and FQNNGV. The CDR3 coding sequence is TGTGCCAGCAGTTCGCTGGGGACAGGGGTCAAAAATGAGCAGTACTTC. It translates to CASSSLGTGVKNEQYF.

This chain links TRBV7-2 with TRBJ2-3, with TRBD2 matching over 10 bases. This CDR3 is 16 amino acids long. Germline V CDR1 and CDR2: SGHTA, FQGNSA. V lost 5 bases, J lost 0 bases, and 5 bases stayed unmatched. As DNA, the CDR3 is TGTGCCAGCAGCCGGCGAGCGGGGGGGAGCACAGATACGCAGTATTTT. It translates to CASSRRAGGSTDTQYF.

This clonotype was picked up a small number of times. In DNA, the CDR3 is TGCAGCGTTGAGGCGGGAGCCACCTACAATGAGCAGTTCTTC. It specifies CSVEAGATYNEQFF. The chain is built from TRBV29-1 and TRBJ2-1; 7 nucleotides line up with TRBD2. The germline gives CDR1 SQVTM, CDR2 ANQGSEA. The CDR3 contains 14 residues. V shed 3 bases and J 2 bases; nucleotides not matched to a gene: 4.

The genes are TRBV5-4 and TRBJ2-3, with 8 bases identical to TRBD1. Unmatched junction bases numbered 8, after V lost 4 bases and J lost 7 bases. Germline CDR1 and CDR2: SGHNT and YYREEE (reference sequence). The CDR3 contains 14 residues. The CDR3 DNA reads as TGTGCCAGCAGCGGAGGACAGGGAAGTAATACGCAGTATTTT. This codes for CASSGGQGSNTQYF.

This clonotype was seen a handful of times. The J gene is TRBJ1-2, the V gene TRBV20-1; no definite D call. Looked up from germline, CDR1 is DFQATT and CDR2 is SNEGSKA (reference sequence). The CDR3 totals 18 residues. Trimming took 3 bases from V and 3 from J, leaving 26 bases between them. Here the CDR3 DNA reads TGCAGTGCTAGTTCGTTCGGCCGGGAGGGTCTCGGCTACTATGGCTACACCTTC. It yields the protein CSASSFGREGLGYYGYTF.

In this sample, this clonotype turned up once. The V and J genes are TRBV7-2 and TRBJ2-7; 13 nucleotides align to TRBD2. Germline V gene sequence: CDR1 SGHTA, CDR2 FQGNSA. V trimming: 5 bases; J trimming: 3 bases; junction bases outside the gene matches: 4. This CDR3 is built from 15 residues. CDR3 sequence (DNA): TGTGCCAGCAGCACGACTAGCGGGGGGCACTACGAGCAGTACTTC. This codes for CASSTTSGGHYEQYF.

V gene TRBV2 combines with J gene TRBJ2-5; tentatively, D is TRBD2 (6 bases). There are 14 residues in the CDR3. The germline CDR1 and CDR2 sequences are SNHLY and FYNNEI. Trimming stripped 7 bases from V and 2 bases from J, with 14 bases between. The CDR3 loop is CASKNSGAQETQYF. The CDR3 DNA is TGTGCCAGCAAGAATAGCGGAGCTCAAGAGACCCAGTACTTC.

This clonotype has ten or more counts. The rearrangement uses TRBV27 and TRBJ2-7; 13 bases agree with TRBD2. In germline, CDR1 is MNHEY, CDR2 SMNVEV (reference sequence). The CDR3 totals 14 residues. The junction had 3 bases not matched to a gene; V was cut back by 6 bases and J by 4 bases. CDR3 DNA sequence: TGTGCCAGCAGCTGGGGACTAGCGGGATACGAGCAGTACTTC. Its translation is CASSWGLAGYEQYF.

This clonotype has more than one count but fewer than ten. The rearrangement joins TRBV18 to TRBJ2-7; D is perhaps TRBD1 or TRBD2 (5 bases each). CDR1 KGHSH and CDR2 LQKENI come from the germline V gene. Trimming pared 2 bases from V and 7 bases from J, leaving 9 bases between. The CDR3 extends over 12 amino acids. CDR3 DNA sequence: TGTGCCAGCTCACCAGAGGGGTGGGAGCAGTACTTC. Its protein is CASSPEGWEQYF.

This chain connects TRBV7-2 to TRBJ2-1, with D possibly called TRBD1 or TRBD2 (5 bases each). The CDR3 runs 13 residues. Germline CDR1 and CDR2: SGHTA and FQGNSA. V was pared by 5 bases and J by 9 bases, with 14 bases between. This CDR3 reads CASSPWDPGEQFF. DNA for the CDR3: TGTGCCAGCAGCCCCTGGGACCCGGGTGAGCAGTTCTTC.